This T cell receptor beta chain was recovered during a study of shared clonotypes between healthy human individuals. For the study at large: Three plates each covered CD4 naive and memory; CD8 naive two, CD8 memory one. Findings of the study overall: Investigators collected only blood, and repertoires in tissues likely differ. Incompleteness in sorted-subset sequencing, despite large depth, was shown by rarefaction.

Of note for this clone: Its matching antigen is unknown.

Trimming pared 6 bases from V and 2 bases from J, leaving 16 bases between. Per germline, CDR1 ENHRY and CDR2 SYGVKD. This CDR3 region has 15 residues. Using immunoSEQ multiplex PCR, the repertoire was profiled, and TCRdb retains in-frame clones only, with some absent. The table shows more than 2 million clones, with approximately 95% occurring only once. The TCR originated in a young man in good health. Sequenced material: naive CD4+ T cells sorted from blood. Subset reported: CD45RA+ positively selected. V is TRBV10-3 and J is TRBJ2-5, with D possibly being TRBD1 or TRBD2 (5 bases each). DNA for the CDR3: TGTGCCATCAGCGTGGGGACGGACTTGCAAGAGACCCAGTACTTC. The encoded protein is CAISVGTDLQETQYF.